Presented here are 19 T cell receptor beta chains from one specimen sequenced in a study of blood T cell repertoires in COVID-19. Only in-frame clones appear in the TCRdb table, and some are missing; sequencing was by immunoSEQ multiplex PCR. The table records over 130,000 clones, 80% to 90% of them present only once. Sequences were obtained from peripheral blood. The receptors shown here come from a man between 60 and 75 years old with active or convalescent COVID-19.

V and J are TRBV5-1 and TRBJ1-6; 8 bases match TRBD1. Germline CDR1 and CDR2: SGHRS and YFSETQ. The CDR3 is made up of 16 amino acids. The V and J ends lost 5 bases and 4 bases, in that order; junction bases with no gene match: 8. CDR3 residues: CASSPDREQYNSPLHF. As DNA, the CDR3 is TGCGCCAGCAGTCCGGACAGGGAACAGTATAATTCACCCCTCCACTTT.

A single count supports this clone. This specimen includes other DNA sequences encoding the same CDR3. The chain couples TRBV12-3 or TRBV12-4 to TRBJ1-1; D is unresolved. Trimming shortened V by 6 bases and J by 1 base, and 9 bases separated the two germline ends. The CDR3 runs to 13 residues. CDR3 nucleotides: TGTGCCAGCAGCCTAAATCGGAACACTGAAGCTTTCTTT. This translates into CASSLNRNTEAFF.

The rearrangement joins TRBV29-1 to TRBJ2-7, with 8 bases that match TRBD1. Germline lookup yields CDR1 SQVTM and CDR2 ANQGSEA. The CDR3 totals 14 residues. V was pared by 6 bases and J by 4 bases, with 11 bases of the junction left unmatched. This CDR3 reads CSVVRTGIPYEQYF. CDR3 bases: TGCAGCGTCGTGAGGACAGGGATACCGTACGAGCAGTACTTC.

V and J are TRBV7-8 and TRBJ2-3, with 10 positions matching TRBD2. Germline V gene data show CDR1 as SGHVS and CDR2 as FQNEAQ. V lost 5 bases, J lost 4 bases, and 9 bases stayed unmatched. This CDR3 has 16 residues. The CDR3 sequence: CASSGGASGSPDTQYF. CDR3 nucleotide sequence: TGTGCCAGCAGCGGTGGTGCTAGCGGGAGCCCAGATACGCAGTATTTT.

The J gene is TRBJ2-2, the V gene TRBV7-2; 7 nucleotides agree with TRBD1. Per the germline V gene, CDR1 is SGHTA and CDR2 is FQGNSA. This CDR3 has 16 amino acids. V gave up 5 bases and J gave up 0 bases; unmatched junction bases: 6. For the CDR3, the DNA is TGTGCCAGCAGCCTTAGAGGGGGCCCGAACACCGGGGAGCTGTTTTTT. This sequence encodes CASSLRGGPNTGELFF.

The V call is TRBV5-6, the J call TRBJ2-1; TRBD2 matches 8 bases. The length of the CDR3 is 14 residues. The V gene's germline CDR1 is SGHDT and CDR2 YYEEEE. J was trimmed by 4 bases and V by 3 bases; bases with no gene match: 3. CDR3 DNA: TGTGCCAGCAGCTATAGCGGGACGTACAATGAGCAGTTCTTC. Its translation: CASSYSGTYNEQFF.

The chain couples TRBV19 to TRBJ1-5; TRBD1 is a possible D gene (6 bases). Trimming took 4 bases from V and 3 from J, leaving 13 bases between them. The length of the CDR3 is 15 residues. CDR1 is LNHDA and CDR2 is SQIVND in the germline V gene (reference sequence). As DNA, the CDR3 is TGTGCCAGTAGTAGACTGGACAGTTTCAATCAGCCCCAGCATTTT. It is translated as CASSRLDSFNQPQHF.

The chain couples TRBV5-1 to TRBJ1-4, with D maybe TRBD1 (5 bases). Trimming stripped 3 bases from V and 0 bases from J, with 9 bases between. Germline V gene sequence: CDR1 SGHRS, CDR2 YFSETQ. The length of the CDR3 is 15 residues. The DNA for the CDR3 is TGCGCCAGCAGCTCCGCGGGGGCAACTAATGAAAAACTGTTTTTT. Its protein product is CASSSAGATNEKLFF.

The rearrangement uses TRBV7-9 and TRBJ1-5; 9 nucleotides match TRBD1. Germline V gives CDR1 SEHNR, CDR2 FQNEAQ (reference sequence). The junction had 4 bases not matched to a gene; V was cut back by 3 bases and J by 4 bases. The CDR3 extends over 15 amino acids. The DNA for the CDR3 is TGTGCCAGCAGCTTGACAGGGGGGACAAATCAGCCCCAGCATTTT. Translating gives CASSLTGGTNQPQHF.

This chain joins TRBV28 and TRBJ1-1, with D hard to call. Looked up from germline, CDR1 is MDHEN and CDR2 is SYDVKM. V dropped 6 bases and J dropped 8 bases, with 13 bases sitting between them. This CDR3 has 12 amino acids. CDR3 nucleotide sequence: TGTGCCAGCAGCCTCCTTTCTGCGGAAGCTTTCTTT. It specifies CASSLLSAEAFF.

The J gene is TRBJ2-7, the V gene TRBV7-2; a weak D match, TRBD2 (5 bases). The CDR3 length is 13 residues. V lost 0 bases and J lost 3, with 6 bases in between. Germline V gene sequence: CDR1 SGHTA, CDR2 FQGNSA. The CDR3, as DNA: TGTGCCAGCAGCTTAGCCGCGGGCTACGAGCAGTACTTC. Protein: CASSLAAGYEQYF.

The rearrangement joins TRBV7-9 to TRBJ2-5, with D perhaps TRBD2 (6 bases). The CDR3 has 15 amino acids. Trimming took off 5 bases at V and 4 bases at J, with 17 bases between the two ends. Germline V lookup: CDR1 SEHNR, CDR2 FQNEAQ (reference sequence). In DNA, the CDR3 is TGTGCCAGCAGCGGGGACGGGGGAAAGGGAGAGACCCAGTACTTC. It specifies CASSGDGGKGETQYF.

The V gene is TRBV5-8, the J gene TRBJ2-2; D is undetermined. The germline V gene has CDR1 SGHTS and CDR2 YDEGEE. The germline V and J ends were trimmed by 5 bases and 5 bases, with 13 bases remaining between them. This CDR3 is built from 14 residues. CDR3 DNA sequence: TGTGCCAGCAGGTTAGCTGTCGGGACCGGGGAGCTGTTTTTT. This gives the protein CASRLAVGTGELFF.

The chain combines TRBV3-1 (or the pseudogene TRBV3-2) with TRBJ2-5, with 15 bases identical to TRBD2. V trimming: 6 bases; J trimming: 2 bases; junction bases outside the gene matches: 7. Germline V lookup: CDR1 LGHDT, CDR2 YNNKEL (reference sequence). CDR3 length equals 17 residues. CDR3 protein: CASSLRTSGRDQETQYF. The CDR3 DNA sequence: TGTGCCAGCAGTTTAAGGACTAGCGGGAGGGATCAAGAGACCCAGTACTTC.

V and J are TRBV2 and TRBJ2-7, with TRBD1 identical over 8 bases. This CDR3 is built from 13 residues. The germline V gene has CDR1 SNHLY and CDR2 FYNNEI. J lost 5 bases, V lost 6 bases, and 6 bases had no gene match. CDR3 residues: CASRTTGVNEQYF. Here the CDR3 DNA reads TGTGCCAGCAGGACGACAGGGGTGAACGAGCAGTACTTC.

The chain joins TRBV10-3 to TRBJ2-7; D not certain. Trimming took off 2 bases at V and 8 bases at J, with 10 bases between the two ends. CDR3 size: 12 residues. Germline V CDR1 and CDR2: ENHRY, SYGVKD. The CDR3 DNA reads TGTGCCATCAGTGAGGAGAACCAAAAGCAGTACTTC. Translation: CAISEENQKQYF.

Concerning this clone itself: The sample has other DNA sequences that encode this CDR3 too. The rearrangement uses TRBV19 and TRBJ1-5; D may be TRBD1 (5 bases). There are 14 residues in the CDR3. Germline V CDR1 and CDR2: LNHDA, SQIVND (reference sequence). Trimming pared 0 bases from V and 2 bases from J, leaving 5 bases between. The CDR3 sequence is CASSIDRGNQPQHF. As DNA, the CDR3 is TGTGCCAGTAGTATAGACAGGGGCAATCAGCCCCAGCATTTT.

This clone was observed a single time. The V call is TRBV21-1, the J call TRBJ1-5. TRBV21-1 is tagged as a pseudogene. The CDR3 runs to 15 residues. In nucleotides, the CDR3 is TGTGCCAGCAGCAAACGAGAGGGCTCTTATCAGCCCCAGCATTTT. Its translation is CASSKREGSYQPQHF.

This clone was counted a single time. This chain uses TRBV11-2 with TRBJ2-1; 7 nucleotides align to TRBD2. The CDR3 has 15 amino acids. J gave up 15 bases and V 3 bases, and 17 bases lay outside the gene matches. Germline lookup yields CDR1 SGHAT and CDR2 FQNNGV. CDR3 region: CASSFLGEGYSLLFF. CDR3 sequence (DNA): TGTGCCAGCAGCTTCTTGGGGGAGGGCTATTCCCTCCTGTTCTTC.